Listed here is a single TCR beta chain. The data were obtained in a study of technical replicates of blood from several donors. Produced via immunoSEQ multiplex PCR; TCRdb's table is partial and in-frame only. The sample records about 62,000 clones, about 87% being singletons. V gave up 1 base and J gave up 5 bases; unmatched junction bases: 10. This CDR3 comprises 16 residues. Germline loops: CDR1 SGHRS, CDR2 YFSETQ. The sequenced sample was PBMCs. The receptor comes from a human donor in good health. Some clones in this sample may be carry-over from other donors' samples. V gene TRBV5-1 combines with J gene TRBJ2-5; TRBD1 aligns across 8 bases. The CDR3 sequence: CASSLQGQGAGETQYF. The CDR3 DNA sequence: TGCGCCAGCAGCTTGCAGGGTCAGGGGGCCGGGGAGACCCAGTACTTC.